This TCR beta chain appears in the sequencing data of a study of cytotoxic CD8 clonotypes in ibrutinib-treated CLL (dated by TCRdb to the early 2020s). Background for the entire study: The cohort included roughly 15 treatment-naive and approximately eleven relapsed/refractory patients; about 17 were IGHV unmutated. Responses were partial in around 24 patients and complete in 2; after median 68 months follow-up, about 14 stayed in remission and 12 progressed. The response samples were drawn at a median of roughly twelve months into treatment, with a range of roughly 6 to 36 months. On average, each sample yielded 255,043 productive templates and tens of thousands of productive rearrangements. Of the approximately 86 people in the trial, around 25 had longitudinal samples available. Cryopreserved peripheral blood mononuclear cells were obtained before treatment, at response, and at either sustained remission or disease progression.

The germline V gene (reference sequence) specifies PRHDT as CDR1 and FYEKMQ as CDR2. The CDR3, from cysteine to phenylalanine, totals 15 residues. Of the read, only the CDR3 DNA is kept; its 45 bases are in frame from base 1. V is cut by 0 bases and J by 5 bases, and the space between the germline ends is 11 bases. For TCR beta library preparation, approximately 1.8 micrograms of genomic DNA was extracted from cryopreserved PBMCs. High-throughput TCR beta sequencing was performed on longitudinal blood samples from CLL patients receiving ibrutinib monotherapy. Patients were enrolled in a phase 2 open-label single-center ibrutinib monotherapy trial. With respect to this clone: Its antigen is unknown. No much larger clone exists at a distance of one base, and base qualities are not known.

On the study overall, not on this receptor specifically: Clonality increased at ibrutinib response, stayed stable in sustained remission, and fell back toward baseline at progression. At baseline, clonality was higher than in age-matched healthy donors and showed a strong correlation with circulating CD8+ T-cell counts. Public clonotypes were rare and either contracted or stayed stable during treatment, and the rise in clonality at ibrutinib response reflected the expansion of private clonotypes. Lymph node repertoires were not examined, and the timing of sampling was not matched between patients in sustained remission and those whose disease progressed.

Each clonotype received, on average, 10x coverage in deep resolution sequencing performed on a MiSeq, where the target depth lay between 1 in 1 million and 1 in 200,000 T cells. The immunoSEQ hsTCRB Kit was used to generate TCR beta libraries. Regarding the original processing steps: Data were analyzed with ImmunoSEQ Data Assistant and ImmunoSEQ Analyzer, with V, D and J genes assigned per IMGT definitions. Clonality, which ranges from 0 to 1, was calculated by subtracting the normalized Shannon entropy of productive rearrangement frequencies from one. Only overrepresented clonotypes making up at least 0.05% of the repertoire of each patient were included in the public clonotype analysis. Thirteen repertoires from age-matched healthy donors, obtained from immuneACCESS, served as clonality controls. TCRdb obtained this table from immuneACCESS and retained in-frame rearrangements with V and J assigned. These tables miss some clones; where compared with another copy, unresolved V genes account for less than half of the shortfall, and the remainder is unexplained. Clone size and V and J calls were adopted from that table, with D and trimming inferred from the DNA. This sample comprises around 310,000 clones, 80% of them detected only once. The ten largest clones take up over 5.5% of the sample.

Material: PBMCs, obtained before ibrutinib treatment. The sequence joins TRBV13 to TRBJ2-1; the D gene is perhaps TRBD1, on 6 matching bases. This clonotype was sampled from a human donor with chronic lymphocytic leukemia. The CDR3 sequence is CASSLGTGANNEQFF. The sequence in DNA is TGTGCCAGCAGCTTAGGGACAGGAGCGAACAATGAGCAGTTCTTC.